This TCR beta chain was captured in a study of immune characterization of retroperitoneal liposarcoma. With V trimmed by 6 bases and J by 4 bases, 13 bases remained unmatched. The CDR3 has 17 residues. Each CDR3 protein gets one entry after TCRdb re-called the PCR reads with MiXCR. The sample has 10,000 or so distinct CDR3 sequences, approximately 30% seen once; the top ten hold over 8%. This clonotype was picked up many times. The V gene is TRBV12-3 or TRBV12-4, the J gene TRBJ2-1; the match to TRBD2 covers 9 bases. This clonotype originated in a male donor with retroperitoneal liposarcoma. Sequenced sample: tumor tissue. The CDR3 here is CASSLSGWTSVYNEQFF. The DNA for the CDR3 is TGTGCCAGCAGCCTTAGTGGCTGGACTAGCGTATACAATGAGCAGTTCTTC.